The TCR beta chain described here comes from a study of OX40 agonist ivuxolimab in advanced cancers. This CDR3 region has 15 residues. The V gene lost 6 bases and the J gene lost 3 bases, with 18 bases spanning the gap. Germline V CDR1 and CDR2: MDHEN, SYDVKM. This table comes from immunoSEQ multiplex PCR, and its TCRdb copy is limited to in-frame clones, with some not included. The sample yields roughly 90,000 clones, 75% to 95% seen once. The chain employs TRBV28 and TRBJ2-7; D possibly uses TRBD1 or TRBD2 (5 bases each). The material was CD4+ or CD8+ T cells sorted from blood, obtained in a trial of the OX40 agonist ivuxolimab. This receptor was obtained from an adult with an advanced solid tumor such as melanoma, head and neck, liver or kidney cancer. The CDR3 DNA is TGTGCCAGCAGGTCGCCGGGGCGCCCGCACTACGAGCAGTACTTC. It yields the protein CASRSPGRPHYEQYF.